This is a list of T cell receptor beta chains from one sample in a study of cytomegalovirus exposure and HLA in healthy donors. The method was immunoSEQ multiplex PCR; TCRdb's version includes in-frame clones alone and lacks a portion of them. The data contain under 60,000 clones, about 80% of them singletons. Sequenced: PBMCs. Receptors originate from a man in his fifties or sixties in good health and CMV-seronegative. Both conserved end residues are part of each CDR3. A D gene is named only where the DNA matches it firmly. Only part of the rows carry a size: once, few, many, or a class if the clone is expanded.

TRBV7-9	14	NA	TRBJ1-5	NA	CASSLGGSVQPQHF	TGTGCCAGCAGCTTAGGGGGTAGCGTACAGCCCCAGCATTTT
TRBV6-6	12	NA	TRBJ1-2	NA	CASSYAGNGYTF	TGTGCCAGCAGTTACGCAGGGAACGGCTACACCTTC
TRBV5-1	15	TRBD1	TRBJ2-7	NA	CASSFSGTGAYEQYF	TGCGCCAGCAGCTTCTCCGGGACAGGGGCCTACGAGCAGTACTTC
TRBV5-1	13	NA	TRBJ2-5	NA	CASSFGKEETQYF	TGCGCCAGCAGCTTCGGGAAGGAAGAGACCCAGTACTTC
TRBV27	16	TRBD1	TRBJ1-5	once	CASSLGAGGSNQPQHF	TGTGCCAGCAGTTTAGGGGCAGGGGGTAGCAATCAGCCCCAGCATTTT
TRBV5-8	14	NA	TRBJ2-7	NA	CASSLAPGDYEQYF	TGTGCCAGCAGCTTGGCCCCAGGGGACTACGAGCAGTACTTC
TRBV29-1	14	NA	TRBJ2-3	NA	CSVGLMAGTDTQYF	TGCAGCGTTGGATTAATGGCAGGGACAGATACGCAGTATTTT
TRBV10-3	15	TRBD1	TRBJ1-1	NA	CAISESSAGGTEAFF	TGTGCCATCAGTGAGTCGTCCGCAGGGGGGACTGAAGCTTTCTTT
TRBV27	16	TRBD2	TRBJ2-7	few	CASSRGLAGAPYEQYF	TGTGCCAGCAGTAGGGGACTAGCGGGGGCACCCTACGAGCAGTACTTC
TRBV9	16	TRBD2	TRBJ2-1	NA	CASSPNAGGYYNEQFF	TGTGCCAGCAGCCCGAACGCGGGGGGGTATTACAATGAGCAGTTCTTC
TRBV2	15	TRBD1	TRBJ1-2	NA	CASSAGQGLNYGYTF	TGTGCCAGCAGTGCGGGACAGGGACTAAACTATGGCTACACCTTC
TRBV7-5	12	NA	TRBJ2-7	NA	CVRSTGSYEQYF	TGTGTCAGAAGTACAGGGTCCTACGAGCAGTACTTC
TRBV6-6	15	NA	TRBJ2-1	NA	CASRRDSALRNEQFF	TGTGCCAGCAGACGGGACTCAGCTCTTCGGAATGAGCAGTTCTTC
TRBV9	17	TRBD2	TRBJ2-5	NA	CASSVDTSGGALETQYF	TGTGCCAGCAGCGTAGACACTAGCGGGGGGGCCTTAGAGACCCAGTACTTC
TRBV9	16	NA	TRBJ2-3	NA	CASSTGSALGTDTQYF	TGTGCCAGCAGCACAGGGTCAGCTCTGGGCACAGATACGCAGTATTTT
TRBV19	17	NA	TRBJ2-1	NA	CASSIDLGGAEFNEQFF	TGTGCCAGTAGTATAGATCTAGGGGGGGCCGAGTTTAATGAGCAGTTCTTC
TRBV25-1	15	TRBD1	TRBJ2-5	NA	CASSESGQGLETQYF	TGTGCCAGCAGTGAATCGGGACAGGGGCTAGAGACCCAGTACTTC
TRBV6-5	15	NA	TRBJ1-2	NA	CASISAQGQNYGYTF	TGTGCCAGCATATCGGCGCAGGGGCAAAACTATGGCTACACCTTC
TRBV5-4	16	TRBD1	TRBJ1-4	NA	CASSNSNRGSNEKLFF	TGTGCCAGCAGCAACTCAAACAGGGGAAGTAATGAAAAACTGTTTTTT
TRBV11-2	17	TRBD2	TRBJ2-2	NA	CASSLRLAGENTGELFF	TGTGCCAGCAGCTTACGACTAGCGGGGGAGAACACCGGGGAGCTGTTTTTT
TRBV5-4	15	TRBD2	TRBJ2-5	once	CASSLALAGVETQYF	TGTGCCAGCAGCTTGGCACTAGCGGGGGTTGAGACCCAGTACTTC
TRBV7-9	13	TRBD1	TRBJ2-3	NA	CASRGQVRDTQYF	TGTGCCAGTAGAGGACAGGTGCGTGATACGCAGTATTTT
TRBV4-2	20	TRBD2	TRBJ2-7	NA	CASSQEGGWVGAGGNYEQYF	TGTGCCAGCAGCCAAGAAGGGGGATGGGTCGGGGCGGGGGGGAACTACGAGCAGTACTTC
TRBV5-6	15	NA	TRBJ2-6	NA	CASSQQASGANVLTF	TGTGCCAGCAGTCAACAGGCCTCTGGGGCCAACGTCCTGACTTTC
TRBV7-9	14	TRBD1	TRBJ1-6	NA	CASSLDRGNSPLHF	TGTGCCAGCAGCTTAGACAGGGGTAATTCACCCCTCCACTTT
TRBV28	16	TRBD2	TRBJ2-7	NA	CASSFPLAGGPDEQYF	TGTGCCAGCAGTTTTCCCTTAGCGGGGGGGCCGGACGAGCAGTACTTC
TRBV4-1	16	NA	TRBJ1-2	NA	CASSQDRGVLDYGYTF	TGCGCCAGCAGCCAAGATCGGGGGGTACTAGACTATGGCTACACCTTC
TRBV5-6	18	TRBD1	TRBJ2-1	few	CASSLYGARDREGNEQFF	TGTGCCAGCAGCTTGTACGGTGCCCGGGACAGGGAGGGGAATGAGCAGTTCTTC
TRBV6-1	15	TRBD1	TRBJ1-6	NA	CASRKDRVVWSPLHF	TGTGCCAGCAGGAAGGACAGGGTAGTATGGTCACCCCTCCACTTT
TRBV5-1	15	NA	TRBJ2-3	NA	CASSLILASTDTQYF	TGCGCCAGCAGCTTAATCTTAGCCAGCACCGATACGCAGTATTTT
TRBV7-9	14	NA	TRBJ2-1	NA	CASSSNRGNNEQFF	TGTGCCAGCAGCTCAAATAGGGGGAACAATGAGCAGTTCTTC
TRBV19	15	TRBD1	TRBJ1-6	NA	CASGTGDPANSPLHF	TGTGCCAGTGGGACAGGGGACCCTGCCAATTCACCCCTCCACTTT
TRBV5-1	18	TRBD1	TRBJ1-1	NA	CASSLGGGERRTGNWAFF	TGCGCCAGCAGCTTGGGAGGGGGCGAGCGGAGAACTGGAAACTGGGCTTTCTTT
TRBV9	15	TRBD1	TRBJ1-1	once	CASSPRDRGSIEAFF	TGTGCCAGCAGCCCGCGGGACAGGGGGTCTATTGAAGCTTTCTTT
TRBV7-9	15	TRBD2	TRBJ2-1	few	CASSLSGGGSDEQFF	TGTGCCAGCAGCTTGAGCGGGGGGGGTTCGGATGAGCAGTTCTTC
TRBV6-1	15	NA	TRBJ1-5	NA	CASSEAVHVNQPQHF	TGTGCCAGCAGTGAAGCCGTACATGTCAATCAGCCCCAGCATTTT
TRBV14	16	NA	TRBJ2-5	NA	CASSQVQGSVQETQYF	TGTGCCAGCAGCCAAGTTCAGGGCTCCGTCCAAGAGACCCAGTACTTC
TRBV4-3	14	NA	TRBJ1-4	NA	CASSRDATNEKLFF	TGCGCCAGCAGTCGAGATGCAACTAATGAAAAACTGTTTTTT
TRBV6-1	15	NA	TRBJ2-2	NA	CASRGQSLDAGELFF	TGTGCCAGCCGCGGCCAGAGTCTCGATGCCGGGGAGCTGTTTTTT
TRBV6-5	14	TRBD1	TRBJ2-7	NA	CASSRSGQGYEQYF	TGTGCCAGCAGTCGATCGGGACAGGGGTACGAGCAGTACTTC
TRBV30	13	TRBD2	TRBJ2-7	NA	CAWSRSGSYEQYF	TGTGCCTGGAGTAGAAGCGGGAGCTACGAGCAGTACTTC
TRBV5-5	14	NA	TRBJ2-3	NA	CASSYSSGTDTQYF	TGTGCCAGCAGCTACAGCTCAGGCACAGATACGCAGTATTTT
TRBV11-2	16	NA	TRBJ2-2	NA	CASSPFRKTNPGELFF	TGTGCCAGCAGCCCTTTTCGTAAGACAAACCCCGGGGAGCTGTTTTTT
TRBV5-1	17	NA	TRBJ2-7	NA	CASSPSSVRGSGDEQYF	TGCGCCAGCAGCCCGTCTAGCGTACGCGGGTCGGGGGACGAGCAGTACTTC
TRBV4-1	13	NA	TRBJ1-3	NA	CASSLREINTIYF	TGCGCCAGCAGCCTGCGGGAGATAAACACCATATATTTT